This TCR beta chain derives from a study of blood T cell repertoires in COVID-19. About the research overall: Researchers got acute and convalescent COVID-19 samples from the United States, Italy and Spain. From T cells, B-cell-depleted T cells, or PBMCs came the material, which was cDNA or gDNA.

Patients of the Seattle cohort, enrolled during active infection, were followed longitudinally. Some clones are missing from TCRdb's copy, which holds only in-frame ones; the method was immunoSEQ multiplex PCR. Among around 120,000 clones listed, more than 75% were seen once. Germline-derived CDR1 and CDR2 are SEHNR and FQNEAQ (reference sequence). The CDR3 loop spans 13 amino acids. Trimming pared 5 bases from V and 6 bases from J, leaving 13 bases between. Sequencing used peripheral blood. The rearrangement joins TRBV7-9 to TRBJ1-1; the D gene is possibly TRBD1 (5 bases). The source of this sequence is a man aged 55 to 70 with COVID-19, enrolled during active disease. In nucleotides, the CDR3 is TGTGCCAGCAGCCTAGACGGGGGGGCTGAAGCTTTCTTT. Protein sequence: CASSLDGGAEAFF.